The 8 T cell receptor beta chains below come from one sample, sequenced in a study of cytotoxic CD8 clonotypes in ibrutinib-treated CLL. Produced via immunoSEQ multiplex PCR; TCRdb's table is partial and in-frame only. In the table there are roughly 150,000 clones, roughly 86% of which are singletons. The specimen was PBMCs, collected after 12 months of ibrutinib treatment. These receptors originate from a human donor with chronic lymphocytic leukemia.

CDR3 DNA sequence: TGTGCCAGCTCACCACTTATTGGGCAGGGGGAAATTAACGAGCAGTACTTC. Its protein is CASSPLIGQGEINEQYF. The chain couples TRBV18 to TRBJ2-7; 7 positions agree with TRBD1. The germline V gene has CDR1 KGHSH and CDR2 LQKENI. The CDR3 consists of 17 residues. V dropped 1 base and J dropped 5; count of bases not matched to a gene: 14.

A single count supports this clone. V is TRBV19 and J is TRBJ2-7, with 9 nucleotides matching TRBD1. CDR1 LNHDA and CDR2 SQIVND come from the germline V gene (reference sequence). The CDR3 length is 15 residues. V was clipped by 5 bases and J by 2 bases; unmatched bases: 7. CDR3 nucleotides: TGTGCCAGTAGTTTCACAGGGGGCGGCACCTACGAGCAGTACTTC. As protein: CASSFTGGGTYEQYF.

The J gene is TRBJ2-3, the V gene TRBV29-1; 8 bases map to TRBD2. J was trimmed by 2 bases and V by 5 bases; bases with no gene match: 12. There are 16 residues in the CDR3. The germline V gene encodes CDR1 SQVTM and CDR2 ANQGSEA. CDR3 residues: CSVSPSRGAVTDTQYF. The CDR3 coding sequence is TGCAGCGTTAGCCCCTCGCGGGGGGCCGTCACAGATACGCAGTATTTT.

This rearrangement joins TRBV5-1 to TRBJ2-1, with 9 bases fitting TRBD1. Germline CDR1 SGHRS, CDR2 YFSETQ. This CDR3 spans 14 amino acids. The V gene end was trimmed by 0 bases and the J gene end by 6 bases; junction bases not matched to a gene: 1. The CDR3 loop is CASSLGDRVNEQFF. The CDR3 DNA reads TGCGCCAGCAGCTTGGGGGACAGGGTCAATGAGCAGTTCTTC.

This clone occurred a few times. The CDR3 sequence is CASSLAFYNEQFF. CDR3 nucleotides: TGTGCCAGCAGCTTAGCTTTCTACAATGAGCAGTTCTTC. The chain employs TRBV7-2 and TRBJ2-1; the D is unclear. This CDR3 region has 13 residues. Germline V lookup: CDR1 SGHTA, CDR2 FQGNSA. Trimming took off 0 bases at V and 3 bases at J, with 3 bases between the two ends.

The chain joins TRBV19 to TRBJ2-2; 8 nucleotides match TRBD1. Per the germline V gene, CDR1 is LNHDA and CDR2 is SQIVND (reference sequence). The CDR3 has 14 residues. The V segment lost 4 bases and the J segment 7 bases; nucleotides outside the gene matches: 5. CDR3 protein: CASSTGGAGGELFF. For the CDR3, the DNA is TGTGCCAGTAGTACAGGGGGCGCAGGCGGGGAGCTGTTTTTT.

The gene calls are TRBV6-5 and TRBJ2-7; D may be TRBD1 (6 bases). With 5 bases removed from V and 12 bases from J, the gap between germline ends came to 20 bases. The CDR3 spans 13 residues. The germline V gene has CDR1 MNHEY and CDR2 SVGAGI. Written as DNA, the CDR3 is TGTGCCAGCAGTGAGGCGCCGTCCACAGGGCCGTACTTC. Residues: CASSEAPSTGPYF.

This clone has a handful of counts. Other nucleotide sequences from this sample produce the same CDR3. The CDR3 DNA sequence: TGTGCCAGCAGTCCGGGGGGAAGCTACAATGAGCAGTTCTTC. It translates to CASSPGGSYNEQFF. The chain carries TRBV28 and TRBJ2-1, with 7 bases fitting TRBD2. Germline V gene sequence: CDR1 MDHEN, CDR2 SYDVKM. The trim removed 5 bases at V and 3 bases at J, leaving 4 bases unmatched. This CDR3 comprises 14 residues.